The present T cell receptor beta chain was sequenced within a study of OX40 agonist ivuxolimab in advanced cancers. About the study: Those treated in dose escalation had hepatocellular carcinoma, melanoma, renal cell cancer or head and neck cancer. Patients were 82.7% male with ages about 23 to 79, mean 60. Overall study results and limits: With doses of 0.1-3.0 mg/kg, partial responders showed among the lowest clonal expansion.

Assay used: immunoSEQ multiplex PCR; TCRdb lists only in-frame clones, some missing. Among roughly 24,000 clones listed, around 83% were seen once. CDR3 length equals 16 residues. After removal of 2 bases from V and 13 bases from J, the junction contained 14 bases not matched to a gene. The germline CDR1 and CDR2 sequences are SEHNR and FQNEAQ (reference sequence). A remark on this clone: What it binds is unknown.

The V and J genes are TRBV7-9 and TRBJ1-6; 7 bases line up with TRBD1. The origin of this receptor is an adult with an advanced solid tumor such as melanoma, head and neck, liver or kidney cancer. The sample in question was CD4+ or CD8+ T cells sorted from blood, obtained in a trial of the OX40 agonist ivuxolimab. In nucleotides, the CDR3 is TGTGCCAGCAGCTTACTAAAAGGGGGCGCCTCTTATCCCCTCCACTTT. It is translated as CASSLLKGGASYPLHF.